A single sample gave rise to the 5 T cell receptor beta chains below, sequenced in a study of blood T cell repertoires in COVID-19. Repertoires were generated with immunoSEQ multiplex PCR, while TCRdb's copy carries only in-frame clones and drops some. This table holds about 140,000 clones, approximately 90% found once. The sequenced material came from peripheral blood. Receptors were obtained from a woman aged 60 to 75 with active COVID-19.

With respect to this clone: This sample includes further DNA sequences coding for the same CDR3. The gene calls are TRBV5-4 and TRBJ2-7; D remains unclear. Germline values: CDR1 SGHNT, CDR2 YYREEE (reference sequence). The CDR3 covers 13 residues. Trimming removed 0 bases at V and 1 base at J, with 5 bases between. CDR3 coding DNA: TGTGCCAGCAGCTTGGTTTCGTCCTACGAGCAGTACTTC. Its protein product is CASSLVSSYEQYF.

V is TRBV5-1 and J is TRBJ1-2; 11 nucleotides line up with TRBD1. V shed 6 bases and J 2 bases; nucleotides not matched to a gene: 9. The CDR3 covers 16 residues. Germline lookup yields CDR1 SGHRS and CDR2 YFSETQ. Here the CDR3 reads CASNLGGTGGNYGYTF. The CDR3 bases are TGCGCCAGCAACCTGGGCGGGACAGGGGGAAACTATGGCTACACCTTC.

This clone was detected a few times. This chain uses TRBV10-1 with TRBJ1-4; a weak D match, TRBD1 (5 bases). Per germline, CDR1 WNHNN and CDR2 SYGVQD (reference sequence). This CDR3 spans 16 amino acids. V was cut by 10 bases and J by 8 bases, with 26 bases left in between. The CDR3 is CATAGGDPERWEKLFF. The CDR3 DNA follows: TGCGCCACCGCGGGGGGGGACCCGGAGAGGTGGGAAAAACTGTTTTTT.

The V and J genes are TRBV6-2 or TRBV6-3 and TRBJ2-1, with a possible D match to TRBD2 (5 bases). The germline V gene has CDR1 MNHEY and CDR2 SVGEGT. This CDR3 is 12 amino acids long. V was clipped by 6 bases and J by 7 bases, with 10 bases between them. This chain's CDR3 is CASSSIANEQFF. The CDR3 coding sequence is TGTGCCAGCAGCTCGATAGCGAATGAGCAGTTCTTC.

The chain couples TRBV28 to TRBJ1-6; tentatively, D is TRBD1 (5 bases). Trimming pared 6 bases from V and 9 bases from J, leaving 27 bases between. CDR3 length: 18 amino acids. Germline V lookup: CDR1 MDHEN, CDR2 SYDVKM. The chain's CDR3 is CASSPSRQISGLFSPLHF. In DNA form, the CDR3 reads TGTGCCAGCAGCCCAAGCAGACAGATTAGCGGCTTGTTTTCACCCCTCCACTTT.